This T cell receptor (beta chain) stems from a study of cytomegalovirus exposure and HLA in healthy donors. Remarks on this clone: What it recognizes is unknown.

Study-level results: In a later analysis, V- and J-gene trimming of beta chains associated with a DCLRE1C missense variant, replicated independently. It emerged from a later analysis that several of the most significant clusters appeared to be linked to common viral pathogens. In a later analysis, at a false discovery rate of 0.05, 16,951 TCR beta sequences were associated with HLA alleles.

PCR employed 60 Vbeta and 13 Jbeta primers. Repertoires were generated with immunoSEQ multiplex PCR, while TCRdb's copy carries only in-frame clones and drops some. Of tens of thousands of clones listed, roughly four fifths are singletons. CDR3 length equals 15 residues. Germline V lookup: CDR1 SNHLY, CDR2 FYNNEI. V was clipped by 4 bases and J by 8 bases, with 17 bases between them. Donors were nominally healthy when sampled, though unrecorded immune exposures were likely. The sequence was collected from a young man in good health and CMV-seronegative. This chain connects TRBV2 to TRBJ1-4; D perhaps matches TRBD1 (5 bases). Specimen: PBMCs. Written as DNA, the CDR3 is TGTGCCAGCAGTGTTGCCTGGGGCGCAAGGGAAAAACTGTTTTTT. This sequence encodes CASSVAWGAREKLFF.